There are a few counts of the clone carrying this T cell receptor beta chain. Its matching antigen is unknown. The primer mix had 60 Vbeta and 13 Jbeta primers. TCRdb's copy holds only in-frame clones and misses some; the assay was immunoSEQ multiplex PCR. This table holds 150,000 to 200,000 clones, roughly 85% found once. The data were obtained in a study of cytomegalovirus exposure and HLA in healthy donors. Study at large: Around 200 million T cells yielded some 100 million unique TCR beta sequences, as an earlier analysis found. Study conclusions and caveats: It was reported that TCR beta sequences correctly inferred the HLA-A and HLA-B alleles for most subjects.

CDR1 and CDR2 from the germline V gene are SGHKS and YYEKEE (reference sequence). V gave up 5 bases and J gave up 4 bases; unmatched junction bases: 10. The CDR3 has 15 amino acids. The J gene is TRBJ2-7, the V gene TRBV5-5; 9 bases are shared with TRBD1. This receptor was identified in a woman in her twenties or thirties in good health and CMV-seropositive. The material sequenced was PBMCs. The DNA for the CDR3 is TGTGCCAGCAGTTTGAAGGGACAGGGAGTTTACGAGCAGTACTTC. This translates into CASSLKGQGVYEQYF.